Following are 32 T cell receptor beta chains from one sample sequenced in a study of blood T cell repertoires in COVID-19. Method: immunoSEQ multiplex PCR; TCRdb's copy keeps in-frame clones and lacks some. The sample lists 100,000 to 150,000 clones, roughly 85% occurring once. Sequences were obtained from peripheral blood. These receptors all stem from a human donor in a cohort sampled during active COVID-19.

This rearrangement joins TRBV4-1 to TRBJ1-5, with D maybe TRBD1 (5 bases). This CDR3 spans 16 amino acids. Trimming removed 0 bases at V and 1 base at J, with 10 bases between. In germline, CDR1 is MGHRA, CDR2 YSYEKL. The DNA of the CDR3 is TGCGCCAGCAGCCAAGATTCAGCAGGGAGCAATCAGCCCCAGCATTTT. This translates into CASSQDSAGSNQPQHF.

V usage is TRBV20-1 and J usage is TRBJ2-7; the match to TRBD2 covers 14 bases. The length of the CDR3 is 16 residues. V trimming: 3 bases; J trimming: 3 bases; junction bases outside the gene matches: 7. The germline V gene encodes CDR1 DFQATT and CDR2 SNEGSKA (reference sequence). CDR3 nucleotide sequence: TGCAGTGCTAGTGATCGGGGACTAGCGGGAGACTACGAGCAGTACTTC. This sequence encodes CSASDRGLAGDYEQYF.

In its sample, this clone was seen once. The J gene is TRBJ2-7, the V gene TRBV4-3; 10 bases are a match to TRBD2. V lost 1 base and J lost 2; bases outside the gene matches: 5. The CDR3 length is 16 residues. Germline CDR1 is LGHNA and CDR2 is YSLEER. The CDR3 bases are TGCGCCAGCAGCCAAGTGGGAGCGGGAGGGCCCTACGAGCAGTACTTC. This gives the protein CASSQVGAGGPYEQYF.

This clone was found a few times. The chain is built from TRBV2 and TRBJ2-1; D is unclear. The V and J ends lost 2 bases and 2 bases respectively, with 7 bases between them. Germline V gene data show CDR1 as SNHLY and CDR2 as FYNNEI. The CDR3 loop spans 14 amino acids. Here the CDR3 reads CASSEFGAYNEQFF. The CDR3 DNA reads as TGTGCCAGCAGTGAATTTGGAGCCTACAATGAGCAGTTCTTC. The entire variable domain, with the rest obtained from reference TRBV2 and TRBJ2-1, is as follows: EPEVTQTPSHQVTQMGQEVILRCVPISNHLYFYWYRQILGQKVEFLVSFYNNEISEKSEIFDDQFSVERPDGSNFTLKIRSTKLEDSAMYFCASSEFGAYNEQFFGPGTRLTVL.

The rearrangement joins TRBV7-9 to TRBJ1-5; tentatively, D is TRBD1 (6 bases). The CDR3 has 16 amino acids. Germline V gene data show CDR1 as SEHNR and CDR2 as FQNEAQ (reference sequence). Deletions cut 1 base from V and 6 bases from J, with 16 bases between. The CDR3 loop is CASSLGGTGIPQPQHF. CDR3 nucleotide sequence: TGTGCCAGCAGCTTAGGTGGTACAGGGATTCCTCAGCCCCAGCATTTT.

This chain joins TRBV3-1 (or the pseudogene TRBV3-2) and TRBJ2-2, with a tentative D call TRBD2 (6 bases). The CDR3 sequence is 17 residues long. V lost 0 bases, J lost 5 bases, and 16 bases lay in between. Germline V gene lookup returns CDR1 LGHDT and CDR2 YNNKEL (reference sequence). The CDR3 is CASSQERAGAGTGELFF. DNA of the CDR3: TGTGCCAGCAGCCAAGAGAGGGCAGGCGCGGGAACCGGGGAGCTGTTTTTT.

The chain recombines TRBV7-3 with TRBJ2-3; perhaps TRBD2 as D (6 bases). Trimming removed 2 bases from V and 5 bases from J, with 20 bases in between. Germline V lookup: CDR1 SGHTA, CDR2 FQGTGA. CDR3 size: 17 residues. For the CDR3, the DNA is TGTGCCAGCAGCTTAGTCCCTAGCACCCATAGCGGAGATACGCAGTATTTT. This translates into CASSLVPSTHSGDTQYF. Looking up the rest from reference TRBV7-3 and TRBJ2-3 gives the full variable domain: GAGVSQTPSNKVTEKGKYVELRCDPISGHTALYWYRQSLGQGPEFLIYFQGTGAADDSGLPNDRFFAVRPEGSVSTLKIQRTERGDSAVYLCASSLVPSTHSGDTQYFGPGTRLTVL.

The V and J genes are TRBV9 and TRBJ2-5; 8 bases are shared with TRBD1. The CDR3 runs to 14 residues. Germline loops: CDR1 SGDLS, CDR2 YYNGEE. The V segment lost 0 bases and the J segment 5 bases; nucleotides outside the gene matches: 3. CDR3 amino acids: CASSVGRGPETQYF. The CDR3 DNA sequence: TGTGCCAGCAGCGTAGGCAGGGGGCCGGAGACCCAGTACTTC. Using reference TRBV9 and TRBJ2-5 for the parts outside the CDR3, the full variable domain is DSGVTQTPKHLITATGQRVTLRCSPRSGDLSVYWYQQSLDQGLQFLIQYYNGEERAKGNILERFSAQQFPDLHSELNLSSLELGDSALYFCASSVGRGPETQYFGPGTRLLVL.

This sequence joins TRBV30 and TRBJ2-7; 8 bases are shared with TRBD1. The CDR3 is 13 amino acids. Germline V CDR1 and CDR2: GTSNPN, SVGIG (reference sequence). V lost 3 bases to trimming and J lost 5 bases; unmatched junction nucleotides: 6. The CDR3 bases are TGTGCCTGGAGGGAGGACAGGGCCCACGAGCAGTACTTC. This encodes CAWREDRAHEQYF.

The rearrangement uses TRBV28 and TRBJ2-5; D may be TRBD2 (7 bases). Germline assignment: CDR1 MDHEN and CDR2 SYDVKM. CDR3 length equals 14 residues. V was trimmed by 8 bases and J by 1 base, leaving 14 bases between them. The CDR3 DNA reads TGTGCCAGCTTGGGGGGGGCGGCCCAAGAGACCCAGTACTTC. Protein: CASLGGAAQETQYF.

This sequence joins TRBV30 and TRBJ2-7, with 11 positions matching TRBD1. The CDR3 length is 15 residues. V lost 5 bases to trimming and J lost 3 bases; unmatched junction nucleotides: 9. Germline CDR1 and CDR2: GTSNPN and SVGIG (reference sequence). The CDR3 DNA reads TGTGCCTGGGCCCTAACGGGACAGGGGGGCTACGAGCAGTACTTC. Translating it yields CAWALTGQGGYEQYF. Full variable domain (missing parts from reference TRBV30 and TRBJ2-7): SQTIHQWPATLVQPVGSPLSLECTVEGTSNPNLYWYRQAAGRGLQLLFYSVGIGQISSEVPQNLSASRPQDRQFILSSKKLLLSDSGFYLCAWALTGQGGYEQYFGPGTRLTVT.

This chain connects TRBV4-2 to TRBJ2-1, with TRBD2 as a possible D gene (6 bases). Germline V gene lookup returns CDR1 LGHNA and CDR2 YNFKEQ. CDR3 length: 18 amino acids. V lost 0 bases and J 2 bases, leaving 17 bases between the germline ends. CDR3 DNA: TGTGCCAGCAGCCAAGACTCGAGGGGACTCCGCACCTACAATGAGCAGTTCTTC. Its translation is CASSQDSRGLRTYNEQFF.

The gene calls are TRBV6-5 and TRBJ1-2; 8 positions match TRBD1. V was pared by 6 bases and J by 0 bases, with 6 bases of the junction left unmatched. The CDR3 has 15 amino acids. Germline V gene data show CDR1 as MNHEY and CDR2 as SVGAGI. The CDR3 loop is CASRRTGTTNYGYTF. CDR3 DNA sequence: TGTGCCAGCAGACGGACAGGGACTACTAACTATGGCTACACCTTC.

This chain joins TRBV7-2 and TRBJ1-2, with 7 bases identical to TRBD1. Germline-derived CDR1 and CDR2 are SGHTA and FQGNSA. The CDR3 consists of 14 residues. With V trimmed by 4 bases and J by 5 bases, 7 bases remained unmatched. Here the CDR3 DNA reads TGTGCCAGCAGCTCGATGACAGGGCAGTATGGCTACACCTTC. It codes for CASSSMTGQYGYTF.

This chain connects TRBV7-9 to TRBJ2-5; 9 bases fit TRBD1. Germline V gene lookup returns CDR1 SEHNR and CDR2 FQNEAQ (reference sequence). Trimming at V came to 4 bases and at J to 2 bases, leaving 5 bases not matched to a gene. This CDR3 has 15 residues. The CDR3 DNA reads TGTGCCAGCAGCTCGACAGGGGGGGCGCAAGAGACCCAGTACTTC. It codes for CASSSTGGAQETQYF.

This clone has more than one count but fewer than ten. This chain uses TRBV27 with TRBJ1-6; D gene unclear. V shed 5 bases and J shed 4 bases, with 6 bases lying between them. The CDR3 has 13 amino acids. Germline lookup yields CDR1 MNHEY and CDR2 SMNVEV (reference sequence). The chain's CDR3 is CASSPQYNSPLHF. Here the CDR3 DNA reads TGTGCCAGCAGTCCTCAGTATAATTCACCCCTCCACTTT.

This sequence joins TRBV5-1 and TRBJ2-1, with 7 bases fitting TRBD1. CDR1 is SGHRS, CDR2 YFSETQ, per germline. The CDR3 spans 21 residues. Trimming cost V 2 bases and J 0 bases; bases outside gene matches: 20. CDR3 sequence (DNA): TGCGCCAGCAGCTTCCCTAGAGCTAACCGACAGGGAAGGAGCTCCTACAATGAGCAGTTCTTC. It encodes CASSFPRANRQGRSSYNEQFF.

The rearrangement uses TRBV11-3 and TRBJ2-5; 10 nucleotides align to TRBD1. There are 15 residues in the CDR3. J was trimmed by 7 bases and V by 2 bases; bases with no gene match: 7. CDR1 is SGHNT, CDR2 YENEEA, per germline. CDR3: CASSLTSDRGVTQYF. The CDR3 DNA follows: TGTGCCAGCAGCTTAACTTCGGACAGGGGGGTGACCCAGTACTTC.

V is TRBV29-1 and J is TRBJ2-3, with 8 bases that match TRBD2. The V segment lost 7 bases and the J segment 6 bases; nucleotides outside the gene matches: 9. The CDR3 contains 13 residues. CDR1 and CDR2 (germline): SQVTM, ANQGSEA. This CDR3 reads CSARGAGGDTQYF. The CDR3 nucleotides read TGCAGCGCTCGAGGCGCGGGGGGCGATACGCAGTATTTT.

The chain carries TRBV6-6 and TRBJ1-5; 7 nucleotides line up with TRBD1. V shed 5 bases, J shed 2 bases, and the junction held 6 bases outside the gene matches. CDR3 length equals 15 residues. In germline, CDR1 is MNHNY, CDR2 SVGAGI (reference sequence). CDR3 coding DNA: TGTGCCAGCAGTCAAACAGGGGACCGCAATCAGCCCCAGCATTTT. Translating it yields CASSQTGDRNQPQHF.

Here the CDR3 DNA reads TGTGCCAGCAGGACAGGGTCTGGGGCCAACGTCCTGACTTTC. Protein: CASRTGSGANVLTF. The rearrangement links TRBV6-5 to TRBJ2-6; TRBD1 matches 7 bases. Germline V CDR1 and CDR2: MNHEY, SVGAGI. The CDR3 totals 14 residues. Trimming took 6 bases from V and 1 from J; bases not matched to a gene: 0.

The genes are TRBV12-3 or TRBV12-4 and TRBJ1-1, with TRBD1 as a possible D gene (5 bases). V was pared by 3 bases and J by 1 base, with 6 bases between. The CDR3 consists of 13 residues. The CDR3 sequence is CASSFGGNTEAFF. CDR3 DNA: TGTGCCAGCAGTTTCGGGGGGAACACTGAAGCTTTCTTT.

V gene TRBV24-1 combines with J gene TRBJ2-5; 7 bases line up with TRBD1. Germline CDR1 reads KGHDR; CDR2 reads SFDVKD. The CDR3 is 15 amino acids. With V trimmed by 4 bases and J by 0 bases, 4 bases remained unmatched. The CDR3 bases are TGTGCCACCAGTGAGCCGGGACAGCACCAAGAGACCCAGTACTTC. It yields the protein CATSEPGQHQETQYF.

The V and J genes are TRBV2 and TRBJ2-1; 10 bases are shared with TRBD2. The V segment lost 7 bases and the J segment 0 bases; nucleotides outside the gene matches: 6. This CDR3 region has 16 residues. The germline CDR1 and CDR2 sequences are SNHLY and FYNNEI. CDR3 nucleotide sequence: TGTGCCAGCAAAGAGCAGCGGGGGGGCTCCTACAATGAGCAGTTCTTC. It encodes CASKEQRGGSYNEQFF.

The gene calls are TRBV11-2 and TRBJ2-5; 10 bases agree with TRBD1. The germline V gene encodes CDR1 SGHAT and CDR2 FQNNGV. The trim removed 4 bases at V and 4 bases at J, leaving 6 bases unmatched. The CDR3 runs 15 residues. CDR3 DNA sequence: TGTGCCAGCAGCTACGACAGGGGGCAGGGAGAGACCCAGTACTTC. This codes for CASSYDRGQGETQYF.

CDR3 coding DNA: TGCGCCAGCAGCCGGGGACGGGGACAGGGAGCAGATACGCAGTATTTT. The encoded protein is CASSRGRGQGADTQYF. This chain uses TRBV4-3 with TRBJ2-3; 9 bases line up with TRBD1. The trim removed 4 bases at V and 4 bases at J, leaving 9 bases unmatched. There are 16 residues in the CDR3. Germline lookup yields CDR1 LGHNA and CDR2 YSLEER.

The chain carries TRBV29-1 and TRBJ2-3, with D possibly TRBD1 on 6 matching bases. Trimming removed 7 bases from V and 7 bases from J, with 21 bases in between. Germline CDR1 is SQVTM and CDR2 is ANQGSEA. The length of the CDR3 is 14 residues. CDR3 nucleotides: TGCAGCGCCGGCACTAGGGGGATGGGACATACGCAGTATTTT. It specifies CSAGTRGMGHTQYF.

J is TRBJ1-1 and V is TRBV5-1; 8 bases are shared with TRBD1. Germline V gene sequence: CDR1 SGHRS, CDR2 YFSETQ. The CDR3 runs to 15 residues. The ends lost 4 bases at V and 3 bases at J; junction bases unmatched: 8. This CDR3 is CASSPGQGVYTEAFF. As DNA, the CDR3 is TGCGCCAGCAGCCCCGGACAGGGAGTATACACTGAAGCTTTCTTT. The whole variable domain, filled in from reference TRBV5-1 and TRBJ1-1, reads KAGVTQTPRYLIKTRGQQVTLSCSPISGHRSVSWYQQTPGQGLQFLFEYFSETQRNKGNFPGRFSGRQFSNSRSEMNVSTLELGDSALYLCASSPGQGVYTEAFFGQGTRLTVV.

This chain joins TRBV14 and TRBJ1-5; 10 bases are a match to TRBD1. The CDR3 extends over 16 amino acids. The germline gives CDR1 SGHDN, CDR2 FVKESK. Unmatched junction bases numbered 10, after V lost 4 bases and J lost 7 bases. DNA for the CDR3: TGTGCCAGCAGCCGACCGGACAGGGGGGTCCAACAGCCCCAGCATTTT. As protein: CASSRPDRGVQQPQHF.

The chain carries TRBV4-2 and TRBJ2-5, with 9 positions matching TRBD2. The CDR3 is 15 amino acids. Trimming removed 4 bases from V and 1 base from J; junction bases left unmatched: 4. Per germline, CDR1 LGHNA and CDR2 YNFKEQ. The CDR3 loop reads CASSLTSGAQETQYF. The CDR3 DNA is TGTGCCAGCAGCCTGACTAGCGGTGCCCAAGAGACCCAGTACTTC.

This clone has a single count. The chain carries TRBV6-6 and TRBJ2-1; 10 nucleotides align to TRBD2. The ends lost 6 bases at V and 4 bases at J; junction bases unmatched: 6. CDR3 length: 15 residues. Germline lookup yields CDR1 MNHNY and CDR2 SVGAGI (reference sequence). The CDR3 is CASRRTSGEYNEQFF. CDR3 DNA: TGTGCCAGCAGGCGGACTAGCGGAGAATACAATGAGCAGTTCTTC.

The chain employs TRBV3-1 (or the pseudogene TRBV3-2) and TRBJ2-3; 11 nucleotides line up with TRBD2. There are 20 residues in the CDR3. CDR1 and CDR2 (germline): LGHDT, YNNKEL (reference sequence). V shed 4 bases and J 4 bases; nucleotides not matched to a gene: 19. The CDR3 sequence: CASSLLLGTSGQTGADTQYF. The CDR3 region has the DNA TGTGCCAGCAGCCTCCTCCTAGGGACTAGCGGTCAAACCGGGGCAGATACGCAGTATTTT.